This T cell receptor beta chain was documented in a study of T cell responses to AZD1222 COVID-19 vaccine. Study-wide points: CD4 TCRs covered the whole spike, strongest at regions 160-218 and 743-854. White British people made up most donors, females outnumbered males, and clonal diversity was possibly underestimated. Spike-specific TCR breadth rose after two AZD1222 doses, and depth rose as well.

On this clone: Its antigen remains unidentified.

This CDR3 comprises 10 residues. Germline CDR1 reads SQVTM; CDR2 reads ANQGSEA. V gave up 6 bases and J gave up 5 bases, with 4 bases separating them. The analysis combined second doses at about 4 or about 12 weeks. Profiled with immunoSEQ multiplex PCR; TCRdb holds only in-frame clones, not every one. The table includes 100,000 to 150,000 clones, 92% detected once. The chain uses TRBV29-1 and TRBJ2-2; D is uncertain. This sequence originates from an adult who received the AZD1222 COVID-19 vaccine. Sequenced material: peripheral blood, taken 28 days after the second AZD1222 dose. The CDR3 region has the DNA TGCAGCGTGGGGACCGGGGAGCTGTTTTTT. It specifies CSVGTGELFF.